This TCR beta chain emerged from a study of T cells in Graves' hyperthyroidism and ophthalmopathy. CDR3 length: 15 amino acids. Trimming pared 0 bases from V and 5 bases from J, leaving 13 bases between. Germline CDR1 KGHSH, CDR2 LQKENI. Only a few counts were recorded for this clonotype. From RNA transcripts, TCR beta CDR3 regions were amplified. With the HTBI primer set, the TCR CDR3 went through a first round of RT-PCR. MiXCR was run by TCRdb on the multiplex PCR reads, yielding one entry per CDR3 protein. This table holds about 180,000 distinct CDR3 sequences, about 9.4% found once. The gene calls are TRBV18 and TRBJ1-1, with D unresolved. The receptor was derived from a woman between 18 and 30 years old with Graves' hyperthyroidism that later progressed to Graves' ophthalmopathy. Sequences were obtained from blood. The CDR3 is CASSPPLGSNTEAFF. The CDR3 bases are TGTGCCAGCTCACCACCTTTGGGTAGCAATACTGAAGCTTTCTTT.